The 25 T cell receptor beta chains reported below all come from one sample, sequenced in a study of blood T cell repertoires in COVID-19. The table came from immunoSEQ multiplex PCR; TCRdb's copy has only in-frame clones and leaves some out. Of about 140,000 clones listed, almost 80% are singletons. The sample comprised PBMCs or T cells enriched from blood (not recorded which). These receptors all stem from a woman aged 45-60 years who had recovered from COVID-19.

This chain joins TRBV6-5 and TRBJ1-2; possibly TRBD1 for D (6 bases). V lost 6 bases, J lost 8 bases, and 22 bases lay in between. Germline V gene data show CDR1 as MNHEY and CDR2 as SVGAGI. CDR3 length equals 15 residues. This CDR3 is CASRAGASPIDGYTF. The CDR3 nucleotides are TGTGCCAGCAGAGCAGGGGCGAGTCCTATTGACGGCTACACCTTC.

The chain links TRBV29-1 to TRBJ2-7, with D possibly matching TRBD1 (5 bases). Per germline, CDR1 SQVTM and CDR2 ANQGSEA. This CDR3 is built from 14 residues. V lost 0 bases and J lost 2, with 11 bases in between. CDR3 DNA: TGCAGCGTTGAAGATACAGGTGCGACCTACGAGCAGTACTTC. It encodes CSVEDTGATYEQYF.

The chain links TRBV28 to TRBJ2-7; 11 bases match TRBD2. CDR1 and CDR2 from the germline V gene are MDHEN and SYDVKM. The V and J ends lost 3 bases and 2 bases, in that order; junction bases with no gene match: 15. The CDR3 length is 19 residues. The CDR3 DNA sequence: TGTGCCAGCAGTTTCCCGGGACTAGCGGTTGGAAGTAAGCCCTACGAGCAGTACTTC. Amino acids: CASSFPGLAVGSKPYEQYF.

CDR3 residues: CASSSRTGVHQPQHF. CDR3 coding DNA: TGTGCCAGCAGCTCGCGGACAGGGGTCCATCAGCCCCAGCATTTT. The chain couples TRBV7-8 to TRBJ1-5; TRBD1 matches 9 bases. Germline CDR1 SGHVS, CDR2 FQNEAQ. Trimming took 4 bases from V and 5 from J; bases not matched to a gene: 6. The length of the CDR3 is 15 residues.

The V call is TRBV7-3, the J call TRBJ1-1; no clear D gene. Per germline, CDR1 SGHTA and CDR2 FQGTGA. This CDR3 spans 13 amino acids. V lost 5 bases and J 11 bases, leaving 18 bases between the germline ends. The CDR3, as DNA: TGTGCCAGCAGCCTCCCTTCCCTACCGGGGGCTTTCTTT. Translation: CASSLPSLPGAFF. Drawing the rest from reference TRBV7-3 and TRBJ1-1, the complete variable domain is GAGVSQTPSNKVTEKGKYVELRCDPISGHTALYWYRQSLGQGPEFLIYFQGTGAADDSGLPNDRFFAVRPEGSVSTLKIQRTERGDSAVYLCASSLPSLPGAFFGQGTRLTVV.

V and J are TRBV14 and TRBJ1-1, with D hard to call. The V end lost 4 bases, the J end lost 12 bases, and 15 bases lay between the germline ends. The CDR3 runs 12 residues. Germline CDR1 and CDR2: SGHDN and FVKESK. CDR3 in DNA: TGTGCCAGCAGCCTGATCGGGATGACGACTTTCTTT. Encoded protein: CASSLIGMTTFF.

The gene calls are TRBV27 and TRBJ2-3; possible D gene TRBD2, 5 bases. The germline CDR1 and CDR2 sequences are MNHEY and SMNVEV (reference sequence). This CDR3 contains 13 residues. Trimming took off 6 bases at V and 2 bases at J, with 9 bases between the two ends. The CDR3 spells CASRRADTDTQYF. CDR3 in DNA: TGTGCCAGCAGGAGGGCGGACACAGATACGCAGTATTTT.

V is TRBV29-1 and J is TRBJ1-2; 8 bases agree with TRBD1. Germline loops: CDR1 SQVTM, CDR2 ANQGSEA. This CDR3 contains 14 residues. V was clipped by 4 bases and J by 2 bases; unmatched bases: 6. CDR3 residues: CSVAGQGGNYGYTF. CDR3 DNA sequence: TGCAGCGTTGCCGGACAGGGTGGGAACTATGGCTACACCTTC.

The chain joins TRBV5-4 to TRBJ2-3, with 16 bases identical to TRBD2. V lost 4 bases and J lost 5; bases outside the gene matches: 4. This CDR3 is 16 amino acids long. Germline V CDR1 and CDR2: SGHNT, YYREEE (reference sequence). The DNA of the CDR3 is TGTGCCAGCAGCCTCGGGACTAGCGGGAGGGTAGATACGCAGTATTTT. The encoded protein is CASSLGTSGRVDTQYF.

This clone was detected a few times. The chain employs TRBV6-1 and TRBJ2-5, with 7 bases aligning to TRBD2. In germline, CDR1 is MNHNS, CDR2 SASEGT. This CDR3 spans 15 amino acids. The V gene end was trimmed by 2 bases and the J gene end by 2 bases; junction bases not matched to a gene: 5. The CDR3 DNA reads TGTGCCAGCAGTGAAATCTCGGGGGGACAAGAGACCCAGTACTTC. Amino acid sequence: CASSEISGGQETQYF.

The chain uses TRBV9 and TRBJ1-1; D remains unclear. Trimming pared 3 bases from V and 2 bases from J, leaving 17 bases between. Germline CDR1 and CDR2: SGDLS and YYNGEE. This CDR3 contains 16 residues. The CDR3 loop is CASSGRGGPRNTEAFF. The CDR3 coding sequence is TGTGCCAGCAGCGGCCGGGGAGGGCCCCGTAACACTGAAGCTTTCTTT.

The chain recombines TRBV6-5 with TRBJ1-4; D is ambiguous. The V gene lost 9 bases and the J gene lost 7 bases, with 15 bases spanning the gap. The CDR3 covers 13 residues. CDR1 is MNHEY and CDR2 is SVGAGI in the germline V gene. CDR3 DNA: TGTGCCAGTTCGGAGGCGTGGAGTGAAAAACTGTTTTTT. The encoded protein is CASSEAWSEKLFF.

J is TRBJ1-2 and V is TRBV10-1; 7 bases align to TRBD1. The CDR3 runs 14 residues. V lost 5 bases and J lost 0; bases outside the gene matches: 3. Germline assignment: CDR1 WNHNN and CDR2 SYGVQD (reference sequence). CDR3 sequence (DNA): TGCGCCAGCAGTCCCGGGACAGCTAACTATGGCTACACCTTC. Its protein is CASSPGTANYGYTF.

The rearrangement joins TRBV12-3 or TRBV12-4 to TRBJ2-5, with D hard to call. Between the trimmed V and J ends, which lost 5 bases and 5 bases, there was a span of 6 bases. The CDR3 is 11 residues long. CDR3 nucleotides: TGTGCCAGCAGTCACAAGGAGACCCAGTACTTC. Protein sequence: CASSHKETQYF.

J is TRBJ2-4 and V is TRBV29-1; 12 nucleotides agree with TRBD2. In germline, CDR1 is SQVTM, CDR2 ANQGSEA. CDR3 length equals 19 residues. V trimming: 3 bases; J trimming: 2 bases; junction bases outside the gene matches: 14. CDR3: CSVDGGLAGGIETKNIQYF. CDR3 DNA: TGCAGCGTTGATGGGGGACTAGCGGGCGGGATTGAGACCAAAAACATTCAGTACTTC.

This rearrangement joins TRBV21-1 to TRBJ2-1; no DNA check was done on the table's D call, TRBD2. TRBV21-1 is annotated as a pseudogene. The CDR3 is 14 residues long. In DNA, the CDR3 is TGTGCCAGTGAGCGGGCCCAACCCTACAATGAGCAGTTCTTC. Translated: CASERAQPYNEQFF.

The genes are TRBV19 and TRBJ1-2; 11 nucleotides match TRBD1. With 7 bases clipped from V and 2 bases from J, the junction kept 6 bases outside the gene matches. Germline CDR1 LNHDA, CDR2 SQIVND (reference sequence). The CDR3 consists of 15 residues. CDR3 bases: TGTGCCAGTACCCCTGGACAGGGGGCGAACTATGGCTACACCTTC. This encodes CASTPGQGANYGYTF.

This CDR3 is CASSINRVSYNEQFF. CDR3 nucleotides: TGTGCCAGTAGTATCAACAGGGTGTCCTACAATGAGCAGTTCTTC. The chain uses TRBV19 and TRBJ2-1; tentatively, D is TRBD1 (6 bases). This CDR3 comprises 15 residues. CDR1 is LNHDA and CDR2 is SQIVND in the germline V gene (reference sequence). Between the trimmed V and J ends, which lost 3 bases and 1 base, there was a span of 10 bases.

The chain links TRBV27 to TRBJ1-4, with 12 bases matching TRBD1. The CDR3 sequence is 19 residues long. Germline CDR1 and CDR2: MNHEY and SMNVEV (reference sequence). V was pared by 4 bases and J by 6 bases, with 15 bases of the junction left unmatched. The CDR3 loop is CASSSPMSRDRGRDEKLFF. The CDR3 DNA reads as TGTGCCAGCAGTTCTCCTATGTCCCGGGACAGGGGGCGGGATGAAAAACTGTTTTTT.

The table lists this clone with a count of one. The V call is TRBV30, the J call TRBJ2-1, with D maybe TRBD2 (6 bases). The CDR3 has 12 amino acids. Germline lookup yields CDR1 GTSNPN and CDR2 SVGIG (reference sequence). The V end was cut by 2 bases, the J end by 7 bases, with 9 bases between. The CDR3 nucleotides are TGTGCCTGGAGTAGGGCGGGGAATGAGCAGTTCTTC. Protein sequence: CAWSRAGNEQFF.

The chain couples TRBV5-1 to TRBJ1-2; D possibly corresponds to TRBD1 (5 bases). Germline-derived CDR1 and CDR2 are SGHRS and YFSETQ. The CDR3 is 13 amino acids. V lost 4 bases to trimming and J lost 8 bases, with 15 bases between them. CDR3 in DNA: TGCGCCAGCAGCCCCGTGGGGGGGAGCGGCTACACCTTC. Amino acid sequence: CASSPVGGSGYTF.

J is TRBJ1-1 and V is TRBV2, with D unresolved. The CDR3 is 11 residues long. Per the germline V gene, CDR1 is SNHLY and CDR2 is FYNNEI. The V end lost 4 bases, the J end lost 8 bases, and 8 bases lay between the germline ends. CDR3: CASSGTWEAFF. The DNA of the CDR3 is TGTGCCAGCAGTGGGACTTGGGAAGCTTTCTTT.

The chain links TRBV5-1 to TRBJ1-6; 8 bases align to TRBD1. Germline trimming cut 4 bases from V and 7 bases from J; bases unmatched to any gene: 7. This CDR3 has 15 residues. The V gene's germline CDR1 is SGHRS and CDR2 YFSETQ. CDR3 nucleotide sequence: TGCGCCAGCAGCACGACAGGGGACCAGAATTCACCCCTCCACTTT. It is translated as CASSTTGDQNSPLHF.

This clone was observed a few times. The DNA of the CDR3 is TGTGCCAGCAGCTTAACAGTCAATCAGCCCCAGCATTTT. The encoded protein is CASSLTVNQPQHF. The V gene is TRBV11-3, the J gene TRBJ1-5; D is ambiguous. There are 13 residues in the CDR3. Per germline, CDR1 SGHNT and CDR2 YENEEA. Trimming cost V 2 bases and J 3 bases, with 5 bases left between them.

The chain has TRBV27 and TRBJ1-4; maybe TRBD1 (6 bases). The V and J ends lost 6 bases and 13 bases respectively, with 24 bases between them. The CDR3 is 15 amino acids. Germline loops: CDR1 MNHEY, CDR2 SMNVEV (reference sequence). CDR3 coding DNA: TGTGCCAGCAGCCCCGACAGGCTGCCGTTTCGAGGACTGTTTTTT. It encodes CASSPDRLPFRGLFF.